Here is one TCR beta chain with its context. Generated by immunoSEQ multiplex PCR, the TCRdb table keeps only in-frame clones and is missing some. In the table there are tens of thousands of clones, 80% to 95% of which are singletons. The data originate from a study of T cell changes during pregnancy in multiple sclerosis. The sequence came from a female donor in good health, enrolled as a control in a pregnancy study. The sample was peripheral blood, taken in the third trimester of pregnancy.

CDR3 coding DNA: TGTGCCAGCAGTTTAACAGGGAACAGCAATCAGCCCCAGCATTTT. This sequence encodes CASSLTGNSNQPQHF. The chain couples TRBV28 to TRBJ1-5; perhaps TRBD1 as D (6 bases). Per the germline V gene, CDR1 is MDHEN and CDR2 is SYDVKM. This CDR3 is 15 amino acids long. Trimming shortened V by 2 bases and J by 1 base, and 9 bases separated the two germline ends.